This TCR beta chain was retrieved from a study of cytomegalovirus exposure and HLA in healthy donors. The overall study: Earlier, approximately 180 million T cells were analyzed, and 117 million unique TCR beta sequences were found among them. Tens of millions of unique TCRs, all from HLA-typed donors, were included in an early release of the data.

Primers included in the PCR were 60 Vbeta and 13 Jbeta primers. Data came from immunoSEQ multiplex PCR; TCRdb stores just in-frame clones and leaves some out. The table includes around 90,000 clones, roughly 79% detected once. The CDR3 totals 15 residues. Germline V gives CDR1 SGHVS, CDR2 FQNEAQ. After removal of 3 bases from V and 9 bases from J, the junction contained 10 bases not matched to a gene. The clonotype was recovered from a man aged 25 to 40 in good health and CMV-seronegative. This chain joins TRBV7-8 and TRBJ1-5; 8 nucleotides match TRBD1. The sequencing input was PBMCs. Here the CDR3 reads CASSFYSGGSGPQHF. The CDR3 DNA reads TGTGCCAGCAGCTTCTATTCAGGGGGCTCAGGGCCCCAGCATTTT.